The present TCR beta chain was sequenced within a study of CD8+CD57+ T cells in acquired aplastic anemia (dated by TCRdb to 2017 to 2018). Notes on the research overall: DNA extracted from sorted CD4+ and CD8+ cells had a mean of around 3 ug, with a range of roughly 0.17 to 30 ug. For healthy donor samples, the average read count was around 9.8 million for CD4+ cells and 11 million to 14 million for CD8+ cells.

In this study, sorted CD4+ and CD8+ T cells from the blood of healthy subjects and of severe aplastic anemia patients had their TCR repertoires deep-sequenced. Ficoll-Paque density gradient centrifugation was used to isolate peripheral blood mononuclear cells. Before DNA extraction, CD4+ and CD8+ T cells were sorted by FACS or by magnetic beads. V has 5 bases trimmed and J has 2 bases trimmed; junction bases matching no gene number 8. Reading the germline V gene gives CDR1 MDHEN and CDR2 SYDVKM. The CDR3, cysteine through phenylalanine, is 16 amino acids long. Solely the CDR3 DNA is kept, with 48 bases framed from the first base. Broad study findings and their caveats: Some 30 CD8+ CDR3 sequences were found to be shared between patients and controls, but these sequences appeared to be highly expressed in patients and within the immunodominant clones of the patients. No significant difference in CD8+ Simpson's diversity was found between patients and healthy controls (P=0.060).

Genomic DNA served as template for TCR beta VDJ combination and CDR3 sequence profiling. An Illumina HiSeq 2000 was the platform used for TCR repertoire sequencing. The authors' analysis ran thus. TRBV/TRBJ rearrangement plots, CDR3 size and DJ length profiles, and Simpson's diversity index were used to assess repertoires. The most abundant DNA sequence in the deep sequencing data was taken as the immunodominant clone. CDR3 amino acid sequences were checked for sharing across subjects and were also compared against the VDJdb database and published repertoires. In TCRdb, the public reads were trimmed at Q25 with fastp and aligned with MiXCR, with productive beta chains retained. All rows with the same CDR3 protein become a single entry with the most common DNA and genes. What appears here as the V and J calls and clone size reflects TCRdb's work, not the paper's. This sample holds about 190,000 distinct CDR3 sequences; roughly half were observed only once. The ten largest clones capture 16% of the sample.

At least ten counts were recorded for this clonotype. Its antigen remains undetermined. The sample holds no much larger clone one base away, and base qualities are not on file. This clonotype was sampled from a human donor in good health, serving as a control. This sequence uses TRBV28 and TRBJ2-7, and 11 junctional nucleotides match TRBD1. The sample taken for sequencing was sorted CD4+, CD8+, or CD8+CD57+ T cells (not recorded which) from PBMCs. The bases are TGTGCCAGCAGTCTGGCTTTGGGACAGGGGGCCTACGAGCAGTACTTC. Translated, this is CASSLALGQGAYEQYF.